This record covers a single TCR beta chain. CDR1 and CDR2 from the germline V gene are MGHDK and SYGVNS. V gave up 3 bases and J gave up 8 bases, with 13 bases separating them. CDR3 length equals 13 residues. Measured with immunoSEQ multiplex PCR; TCRdb has only the in-frame clones, and not every one. The sample contains a few hundred thousand clones, around nine tenths of which appear only once. This sample was included in a study of blood T cell repertoires in COVID-19. Sequencing used PBMCs or T cells enriched from blood (not recorded which). The chain employs TRBV25-1 and TRBJ1-2; perhaps TRBD1 as D (6 bases). The receptor's source is a woman aged 18-29 years who had been exposed to COVID-19. For the CDR3, the DNA is TGTGCCAGCAGTGATCGGACAGTGGACGGCTACACCTTC. Amino acid sequence: CASSDRTVDGYTF.